This is a list of T cell receptor beta chains from one sample in a study of blood T cell repertoires in COVID-19. Measured with immunoSEQ multiplex PCR; TCRdb has only the in-frame clones, and not every one. The table shows 31,000 or so clones, with approximately 87% occurring only once. Sequences were obtained from peripheral blood. The receptors stem from a human donor with active COVID-19. The donor label of this sample is uncertain. Each CDR3 is given with its conserved first and last residue. The D gene is left open where the match is weak. Some rows mark clone size as missing; the rest say once, few, many or name a class of expanded clone.

- - TRBJ1-4 TRBV7-6 CASSPDSLLNEKLFF TGTGCCAGCAGCCCGGACAGTCTGCTTAATGAAAAACTGTTTTTT
- - TRBJ1-1 TRBV4-1 CASAPGDTEAFF TGCGCCAGCGCCCCAGGGGACACTGAAGCTTTCTTT
- TRBD1 TRBJ1-3 TRBV7-9 CASSLVVGGPGNTIYF TGTGCCAGCAGCTTAGTAGTAGGGGGCCCTGGAAACACCATATATTTT
once - TRBJ2-4 TRBV18 CASSPPGHKNIQYF TGTGCCAGCTCACCTCCGGGACACAAAAACATTCAGTACTTC
- - TRBJ2-7 TRBV28 CASSFQLSGSPHEQYF TGTGCCAGCAGTTTCCAGTTAAGTGGGAGTCCACACGAGCAGTACTTC
- - TRBJ2-5 TRBV14 CASSQGAWKTQYF TGTGCCAGCAGCCAAGGGGCTTGGAAGACCCAGTACTTC
- TRBD2 TRBJ2-7 TRBV4-2 CASSQDGAGKAYEQYF TGTGCCAGCAGCCAAGACGGAGCGGGGAAGGCTTACGAGCAGTACTTC
- - TRBJ2-3 TRBV4-2 CASSQARGRNTDTQYF TGTGCCAGCAGCCAAGCCCGGGGGAGAAACACAGATACGCAGTATTTT
- TRBD1 TRBJ2-3 TRBV5-1 CASSPSGQGADTQYF TGCGCCAGCAGTCCCTCGGGACAGGGGGCAGATACGCAGTATTTT
- - TRBJ2-1 TRBV7-3 CASSLKTAEAGNEQFF TGTGCCAGCAGCTTAAAGACTGCGGAAGCGGGCAATGAGCAGTTCTTC
- TRBD2 TRBJ2-1 TRBV28 CASSPGTSAFDDSEQFF TGTGCCAGCAGCCCCGGGACTAGCGCATTCGATGATAGTGAGCAGTTCTTC
- - TRBJ1-1 TRBV4-1 CASSQGGYQTEAFF TGCGCCAGCAGCCAGGGAGGGTACCAAACTGAAGCTTTCTTT
- TRBD2 TRBJ2-4 TRBV29-1 CSVEDLAEELAKNIQYF TGCAGCGTTGAAGATCTAGCGGAAGAGCTAGCCAAAAACATTCAGTACTTC
- - TRBJ1-1 TRBV11-2 CASNLQGGNTEAFF TGTGCCAGCAACCTCCAGGGAGGGAACACTGAAGCTTTCTTT
- - TRBJ2-7 TRBV7-8 CASSQRREGDEQYF TGTGCCAGCAGCCAAAGGAGGGAAGGAGACGAGCAGTACTTC
- TRBD1 TRBJ1-1 TRBV29-1 CSGRQGASTEAFF TGCAGCGGTCGACAGGGGGCGAGCACTGAAGCTTTCTTT
- - TRBJ1-5 TRBV6-1 CASSEAEEGNQPQHF TGTGCCAGCAGTGAAGCTGAGGAGGGCAATCAGCCCCAGCATTTT
once - TRBJ2-2 TRBV19 CASAENTGELFF TGTGCCAGTGCGGAGAACACCGGGGAGCTGTTTTTT
once TRBD1 TRBJ2-3 TRBV19 CASRGLGTGDRSDTQYF TGTGCCAGTAGAGGCTTGGGGACAGGGGACCGCTCAGATACGCAGTATTTT
- TRBD1 TRBJ1-1 TRBV7-8 CASSLGDRGTEAFF TGTGCCAGCAGCTTAGGTGACAGGGGTACTGAAGCTTTCTTT
- TRBD1 TRBJ1-2 TRBV6-5 CASTSFTTGNYGYTF TGTGCCAGCACATCTTTTACGACAGGGAACTATGGCTACACCTTC
- - TRBJ2-1 TRBV6-2/TRBV6-3 CASSGRNEQFF TGTGCCAGCAGTGGGAGGAATGAGCAGTTCTTC